The 6 T cell receptor beta chains in this list originate from one sample, sequenced in a study of T-cell reconstitution after alpha-beta-depleted transplantation in children. The TCRbeta library was prepared with unique molecular identifiers. A single record per CDR3 protein comes from TCRdb applying MiXCR to the PCR reads. Among 250,000 to 300,000 distinct CDR3 sequences listed, 9.9% were seen once. The sample here was PBMCs from the stem cell graft donor, taken from the stem cell graft. These receptors were obtained from a human donor who donated a stem cell graft to a child with SCID.

This clonotype was observed a few times. The genes are TRBV7-2 and TRBJ1-1, with D unclear. Per the germline V gene, CDR1 is SGHTA and CDR2 is FQGNSA. V dropped 7 bases and J dropped 1 base, with 25 bases sitting between them. CDR3 length: 18 amino acids. The CDR3, as DNA: TGTGCCAGCACCTTTGGCTATATGGCGATGGGCAGGAACACTGAAGCTTTCTTT. Residues: CASTFGYMAMGRNTEAFF.

The J gene is TRBJ2-5, the V gene TRBV2; unclear D gene. The germline gives CDR1 SNHLY, CDR2 FYNNEI. CDR3 length: 14 residues. Trimming removed 3 bases from V and 1 base from J, with 9 bases in between. This chain's CDR3 is CASSDWAAQETQYF. For the CDR3, the DNA is TGTGCCAGCAGTGATTGGGCTGCCCAAGAGACCCAGTACTTC.

This clonotype was seen just once. V gene TRBV5-1 combines with J gene TRBJ2-1; D is perhaps TRBD2 (7 bases). CDR1 and CDR2 (germline): SGHRS, YFSETQ. There are 18 residues in the CDR3. Trimming left V 2 bases short and J 0 bases short, with 18 bases between. CDR3 in amino acids: CASSFFRGGPSSYNEQFF. The DNA for the CDR3 is TGCGCCAGCAGCTTTTTTAGGGGGGGGCCGAGCTCCTACAATGAGCAGTTCTTC.

This clonotype was seen a handful of times. The chain is built from TRBV7-3 and TRBJ1-6; tentatively, D is TRBD1 (5 bases). Germline values: CDR1 SGHTA, CDR2 FQGTGA. This CDR3 has 15 residues. Trimming removed 0 bases from V and 8 bases from J, with 11 bases in between. This CDR3 is CASSLTDSLDSPLHF. CDR3 in DNA: TGTGCCAGCAGCTTAACTGACAGTTTGGATTCACCCCTCCACTTT.

In its sample, this clonotype was seen a few times. This chain links TRBV5-1 with TRBJ1-1, with TRBD1 as a possible D gene (5 bases). Trimming pared 3 bases from V and 1 base from J, leaving 10 bases between. The CDR3 loop spans 14 amino acids. Germline-derived CDR1 and CDR2 are SGHRS and YFSETQ. For the CDR3, the DNA is TGCGCCAGCAGCTGGGACGGATCGAACACTGAAGCTTTCTTT. This translates into CASSWDGSNTEAFF.

The chain uses TRBV15 and TRBJ2-5; D is unclear. In germline, CDR1 is LNHNV, CDR2 YYDKDF (reference sequence). The CDR3 loop spans 15 amino acids. The ends were cut back, 1 base at V and 2 bases at J, with 11 bases in the middle. The DNA of the CDR3 is TGTGCCACCAGCAGAGCGCCCGAAACACAAGAGACCCAGTACTTC. Translated: CATSRAPETQETQYF.